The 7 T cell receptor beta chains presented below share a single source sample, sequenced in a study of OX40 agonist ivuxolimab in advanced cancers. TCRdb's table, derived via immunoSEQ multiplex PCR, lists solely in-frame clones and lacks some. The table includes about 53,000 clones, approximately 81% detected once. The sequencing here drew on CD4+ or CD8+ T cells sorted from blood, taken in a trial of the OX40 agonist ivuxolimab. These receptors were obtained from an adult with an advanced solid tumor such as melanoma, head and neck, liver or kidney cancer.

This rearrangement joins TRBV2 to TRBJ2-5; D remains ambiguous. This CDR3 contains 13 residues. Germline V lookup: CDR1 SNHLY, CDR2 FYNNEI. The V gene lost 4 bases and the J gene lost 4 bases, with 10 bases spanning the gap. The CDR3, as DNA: TGTGCCAGCAGTGTAATAGTAGGAGAGACCCAGTACTTC. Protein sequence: CASSVIVGETQYF.

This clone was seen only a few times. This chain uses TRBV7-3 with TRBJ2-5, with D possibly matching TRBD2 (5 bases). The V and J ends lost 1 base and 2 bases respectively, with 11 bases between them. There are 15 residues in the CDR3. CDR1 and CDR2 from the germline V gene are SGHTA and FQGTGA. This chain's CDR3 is CASSLSRSVQETQYF. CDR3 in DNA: TGTGCCAGCAGCTTAAGTCGTAGCGTACAAGAGACCCAGTACTTC.

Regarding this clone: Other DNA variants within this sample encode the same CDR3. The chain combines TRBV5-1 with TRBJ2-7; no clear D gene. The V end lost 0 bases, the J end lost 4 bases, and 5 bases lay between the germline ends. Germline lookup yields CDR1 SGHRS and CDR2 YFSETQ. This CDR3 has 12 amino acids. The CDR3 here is CASSLDVYEQYF. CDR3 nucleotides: TGCGCCAGCAGCTTGGATGTTTACGAGCAGTACTTC.

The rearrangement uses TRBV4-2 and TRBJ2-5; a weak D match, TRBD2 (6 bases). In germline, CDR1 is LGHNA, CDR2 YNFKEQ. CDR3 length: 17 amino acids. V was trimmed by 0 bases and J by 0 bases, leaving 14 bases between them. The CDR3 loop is CASSQDGASVNQETQYF. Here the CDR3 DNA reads TGTGCCAGCAGCCAAGATGGAGCTAGCGTAAACCAAGAGACCCAGTACTTC.

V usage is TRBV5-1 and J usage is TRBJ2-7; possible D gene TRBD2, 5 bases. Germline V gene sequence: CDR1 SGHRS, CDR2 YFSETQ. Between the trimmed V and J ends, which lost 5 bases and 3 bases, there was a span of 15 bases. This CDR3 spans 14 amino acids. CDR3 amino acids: CASRLIGGGYEQYF. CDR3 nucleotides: TGCGCCAGCAGGCTGATAGGTGGAGGCTACGAGCAGTACTTC.

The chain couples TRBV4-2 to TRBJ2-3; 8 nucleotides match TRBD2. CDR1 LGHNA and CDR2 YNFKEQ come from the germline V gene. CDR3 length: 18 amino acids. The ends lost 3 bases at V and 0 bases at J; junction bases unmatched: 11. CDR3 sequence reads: CASSQQGTSGVSTDTQYF. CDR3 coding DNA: TGTGCCAGCAGCCAGCAAGGAACTAGCGGAGTGAGCACAGATACGCAGTATTTT.

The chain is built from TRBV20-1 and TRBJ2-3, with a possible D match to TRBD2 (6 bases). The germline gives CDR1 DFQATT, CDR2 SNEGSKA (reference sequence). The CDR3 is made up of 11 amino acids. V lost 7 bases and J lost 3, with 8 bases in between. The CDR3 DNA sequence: TGCAGTGTAGCGGAAACAGATACGCAGTATTTT. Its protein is CSVAETDTQYF.